The rows below give T cell receptor beta chains drawn from one sample of a study of blood T cell repertoires in COVID-19. Some clones are missing from TCRdb's copy, which holds only in-frame ones; the method was immunoSEQ multiplex PCR. Of around 200,000 clones listed, roughly 80% were seen once; the top ten hold 4.5% to 5.5%. Sequenced input: peripheral blood. The receptors shown here come from a human donor in a cohort sampled during active COVID-19. Both conserved end residues are part of each CDR3. D genes are given only for firm matches. Clone size appears in some rows only: once, few, many, or a class for an expanded clone.

CDR3 protein: CASSLATGSLYGYTF; CDR3 DNA: TGTGCCAGCAGCTTAGCTACAGGATCCCTTTATGGCTACACCTTC; D gene: .; V gene: TRBV7-2; clone size: .; J gene: TRBJ1-2
CDR3 protein: CASSLAGTAYGYTF; CDR3 DNA: TGTGCCAGCAGCCTCGCCGGGACAGCTTATGGCTACACCTTC; D gene: TRBD1; V gene: TRBV11-2; clone size: .; J gene: TRBJ1-2
CDR3 protein: CATSPGTSGRWPYEQYF; CDR3 DNA: TGTGCCACCAGCCCCGGGACTAGCGGGAGATGGCCCTACGAGCAGTACTTC; D gene: TRBD2; V gene: TRBV15; clone size: .; J gene: TRBJ2-7
CDR3 protein: CASRSPHSGNTIYF; CDR3 DNA: TGTGCAAGTAGAAGCCCCCACTCTGGAAACACCATATATTTT; D gene: .; V gene: TRBV12-2; clone size: .; J gene: TRBJ1-3
CDR3 protein: CASRMIAGGAAEQYF; CDR3 DNA: TGTGCCAGCAGGATGATAGCGGGAGGAGCTGCCGAGCAGTACTTC; D gene: TRBD2; V gene: TRBV27; clone size: .; J gene: TRBJ2-7
CDR3 protein: CASRMDKPSYNEQFF; CDR3 DNA: TGTGCCAGCAGAATGGACAAACCCTCCTACAATGAGCAGTTCTTC; D gene: .; V gene: TRBV28; clone size: few; J gene: TRBJ2-1
CDR3 protein: CASSYRRTGEMNTEAFF; CDR3 DNA: TGTGCCAGCAGTTACAGACGGACAGGGGAGATGAACACTGAAGCTTTCTTT; D gene: TRBD1; V gene: TRBV6-2/TRBV6-3; clone size: .; J gene: TRBJ1-1
CDR3 protein: CAWSVGAGPPYGYTF; CDR3 DNA: TGTGCCTGGAGTGTAGGGGCAGGTCCTCCATATGGCTACACCTTC; D gene: .; V gene: TRBV30; clone size: once; J gene: TRBJ1-2
CDR3 protein: CASGGGRQLQPQHF; CDR3 DNA: TGTGCCAGCGGGGGGGGAAGACAGTTACAGCCCCAGCATTTT; D gene: .; V gene: TRBV28; clone size: .; J gene: TRBJ1-5
CDR3 protein: CASSAGQTINTEAFF; CDR3 DNA: TGTGCCAGCAGCGCGGGACAGACTATTAACACTGAAGCTTTCTTT; D gene: TRBD1; V gene: TRBV9; clone size: .; J gene: TRBJ1-1
CDR3 protein: CASSRVRTSGRNEQFF; CDR3 DNA: TGTGCCAGCAGCCGGGTCAGGACTAGCGGACGCAATGAGCAGTTCTTC; D gene: TRBD2; V gene: TRBV3-1/TRBV3-2; clone size: once; J gene: TRBJ2-1
CDR3 protein: CASSVAANTDTQYF; CDR3 DNA: TGTGCCAGCAGCGTAGCCGCTAACACAGATACGCAGTATTTT; D gene: .; V gene: TRBV9; clone size: .; J gene: TRBJ2-3
CDR3 protein: CASSQDRVGELFF; CDR3 DNA: TGCGCCAGCAGCCAAGACAGGGTGGGGGAGCTGTTTTTT; D gene: .; V gene: TRBV4-3; clone size: .; J gene: TRBJ2-2
CDR3 protein: CASTNRGAGEKLFF; CDR3 DNA: TGTGCCAGCACCAACAGGGGCGCGGGTGAAAAACTGTTTTTT; D gene: TRBD1; V gene: TRBV9; clone size: .; J gene: TRBJ1-4
CDR3 protein: CASSSLGRGTEAFF; CDR3 DNA: TGTGCCAGCAGCTCCCTCGGACGGGGCACTGAAGCTTTCTTT; D gene: .; V gene: TRBV11-2; clone size: .; J gene: TRBJ1-1
CDR3 protein: CASSHGEGRVEQFF; CDR3 DNA: TGCGCCAGCAGCCATGGGGAGGGCCGGGTTGAGCAGTTCTTC; D gene: TRBD2; V gene: TRBV4-3; clone size: .; J gene: TRBJ2-1
CDR3 protein: CASNDRGQNYGYTF; CDR3 DNA: TGTGCCAGCAACGACAGGGGGCAAAACTATGGCTACACCTTC; D gene: TRBD1; V gene: TRBV6-5; clone size: .; J gene: TRBJ1-2